This record looks at one TCR beta chain sequence and its context. The antigen is undetermined. The entry originates in a study of T cells after yellow fever vaccination. TCR cDNA, made by 5'RACE template switching, carried an added universal primer site and UMIs. TCRdb itself ran the 5' RACE reads through MiXCR, one entry per CDR3 protein. The sample has 360,000 or so distinct CDR3 sequences; roughly 12% are singletons. The CDR3 contains 15 residues. The ends were cut back, 1 base at V and 1 base at J, with 8 bases in the middle. Germline V gene lookup returns CDR1 SNHLY and CDR2 FYNNEI. Overall study results and limits: Only a minor proportion of clonotypes was detected across both CD4 and CD8 compartments.

The gene calls are TRBV2 and TRBJ1-5; a possible D gene is TRBD1 (5 bases). The origin of this receptor is a man younger than 35 who received the YFV17D yellow fever vaccine. The sample consisted of PBMCs, taken on the day of the first yellow fever vaccination. The CDR3 nucleotides are TGTGCCAGCAGTGAAGAGCGGGGGAGCAATCAGCCCCAGCATTTT. It translates to CASSEERGSNQPQHF. The whole variable domain, remainder taken from reference TRBV2 and TRBJ1-5, is EPEVTQTPSHQVTQMGQEVILRCVPISNHLYFYWYRQILGQKVEFLVSFYNNEISEKSEIFDDQFSVERPDGSNFTLKIRSTKLEDSAMYFCASSEERGSNQPQHFGDGTRLSIL.